This record looks at one TCR beta chain sequence and its context. The junction departs from germline at one end; a sequencing error may be responsible. The sample belongs to a study of blood T cells in healthy people across ages. Germline CDR1 SGHTA, CDR2 FQGNSA. The CDR3 sequence is 14 residues long. Russia was home to the donors, healthy Caucasian individuals aged about 6 to 90. Total RNA amounts of at least 6 micrograms were extracted per sample. A second PCR, run for about 7 to 11 cycles, used a sample-barcoded 5' primer plus a J-beta primer mix. Tagging of each cDNA molecule was performed by a template-switch adaptor with 12 random nucleotides. TCRdb re-called the 5' RACE reads with MiXCR, one entry per CDR3 protein. The sample yields approximately 360,000 distinct CDR3 sequences, over 45% seen once.

The V and J genes are TRBV7-2 and TRBJ2-5; D may correspond to TRBD1 or TRBD2 (5 bases each). The receptor was derived from a man aged 55 to 70 in good health. The sample taken for sequencing was blood. The CDR3 reads CASSVAGTQETQYF. The CDR3 DNA follows: TGTGCCAGCAGCGTAGCCGGGACCCAAGAGACCCAGTACTTC.